The 9 T cell receptor beta chains below come from one sample, sequenced in a study of blood T cell repertoires in COVID-19 (dated by TCRdb to about 2020). The library was prepared using the immunoSEQ multiplex PCR assay. Entries here come from immuneACCESS through TCRdb and include only in-frame sequences with V and J called. Some clones fail to appear in such tables; in the studies checked, an unresolved V gene covers under half of the shortfall, and the cause of the remainder is unknown. This sample is represented by about 48,000 clones; 90% of them were singletons. Together, the top ten hold 4.5% to 5.5% of the sample. The sample consisted of peripheral blood. Receptors were obtained from a man in his 70s with acute or convalescent COVID-19.

The rearrangement joins TRBV19 to TRBJ2-2, with D perhaps matching TRBD1 (5 bases). This CDR3 contains 13 residues. Germline lookup yields CDR1 LNHDA and CDR2 SQIVND (reference sequence). The ends were cut back, 6 bases at V and 5 bases at J, with 10 bases in the middle. The CDR3 nucleotides read TGTGCCAGTAGATCCCCAGGGACCGGGGAGCTGTTTTTT. This encodes CASRSPGTGELFF.

This clone came up a few times. The chain couples TRBV14 to TRBJ2-1, with 12 bases aligning to TRBD2. This CDR3 comprises 16 residues. Germline loops: CDR1 SGHDN, CDR2 FVKESK. V shed 1 base, J shed 7 bases, and the junction held 5 bases outside the gene matches. The CDR3: CASSQARTSGVNEQFF. In DNA, the CDR3 is TGTGCCAGCAGCCAAGCGAGGACTAGCGGGGTTAATGAGCAGTTCTTC.

The V call is TRBV18, the J call TRBJ1-1; 7 bases match TRBD1. The CDR3 runs to 15 residues. Germline CDR1 and CDR2: KGHSH and LQKENI. V trimming: 3 bases; J trimming: 2 bases; junction bases outside the gene matches: 6. The CDR3 DNA sequence: TGTGCCAGCTCACCGTTACAGGGGCAAAACACTGAAGCTTTCTTT. Amino acid sequence: CASSPLQGQNTEAFF. Looking up the rest from reference TRBV18 and TRBJ1-1 gives the full variable domain: NAGVMQNPRHLVRRRGQEARLRCSPMKGHSHVYWYRQLPEEGLKFMVYLQKENIIDESGMPKERFSAEFPKEGPSILRIQQVVRGDSAAYFCASSPLQGQNTEAFFGQGTRLTVV.

The chain couples TRBV24-1 to TRBJ1-2; the match to TRBD1 covers 7 bases. The germline V gene encodes CDR1 KGHDR and CDR2 SFDVKD. The CDR3 has 13 residues. V was pared by 4 bases and J by 6 bases, with 4 bases of the junction left unmatched. The CDR3 region is CATSEGGSDGYTF. The CDR3 DNA follows: TGTGCCACCAGTGAAGGGGGCTCGGATGGCTACACCTTC.

J is TRBJ2-6 and V is TRBV4-2; possibly TRBD1 for D (6 bases). The CDR3 is 17 residues long. Germline V gene data show CDR1 as LGHNA and CDR2 as YNFKEQ. The V end was cut by 0 bases, the J end by 0 bases, with 9 bases between. The CDR3 sequence is CASSQEGDTSGANVLTF. In DNA, the CDR3 is TGTGCCAGCAGCCAAGAGGGGGACACCTCTGGGGCCAACGTCCTGACTTTC.

The table lists this clone with a count of one. The chain uses TRBV7-8 and TRBJ1-5; the D gene is possibly TRBD1 (5 bases). The CDR3 is 17 residues long. Germline lookup yields CDR1 SGHVS and CDR2 FQNEAQ. V was trimmed by 2 bases and J by 2 bases, leaving 16 bases between them. The CDR3 sequence is CASSLRPRAWGNQPQHF. The CDR3 DNA reads TGTGCCAGCAGCTTAAGACCCAGGGCGTGGGGCAATCAGCCCCAGCATTTT.

The chain employs TRBV5-1 and TRBJ2-3, with 8 nucleotides matching TRBD2. With 0 bases clipped from V and 3 bases from J, the junction kept 3 bases outside the gene matches. This CDR3 region has 15 residues. Looked up from germline, CDR1 is SGHRS and CDR2 is YFSETQ. The CDR3 coding sequence is TGCGCCAGCAGCTTGGTGCGCGGGGGGACAGATACGCAGTATTTT. The encoded protein is CASSLVRGGTDTQYF.

The J gene is TRBJ2-1, the V gene TRBV18, with D possibly TRBD1 on 6 matching bases. Trimming left V 0 bases short and J 7 bases short, with 16 bases between. The length of the CDR3 is 16 residues. Germline V gene lookup returns CDR1 KGHSH and CDR2 LQKENI. Here the CDR3 DNA reads TGTGCCAGCTCACCACCGGCACTAGTGAGGGGGAATGAGCAGTTCTTC. It translates to CASSPPALVRGNEQFF.

This clone was recorded a few times. The chain uses TRBV2 and TRBJ1-2; 7 nucleotides agree with TRBD1. Per the germline V gene, CDR1 is SNHLY and CDR2 is FYNNEI. V shed 11 bases, J shed 8 bases, and the junction held 14 bases outside the gene matches. This CDR3 comprises 13 residues. Written as DNA, the CDR3 is TGTGCCGGACGACTCACAGGGGTTCGAGGCTACACCTTC. This sequence encodes CAGRLTGVRGYTF.